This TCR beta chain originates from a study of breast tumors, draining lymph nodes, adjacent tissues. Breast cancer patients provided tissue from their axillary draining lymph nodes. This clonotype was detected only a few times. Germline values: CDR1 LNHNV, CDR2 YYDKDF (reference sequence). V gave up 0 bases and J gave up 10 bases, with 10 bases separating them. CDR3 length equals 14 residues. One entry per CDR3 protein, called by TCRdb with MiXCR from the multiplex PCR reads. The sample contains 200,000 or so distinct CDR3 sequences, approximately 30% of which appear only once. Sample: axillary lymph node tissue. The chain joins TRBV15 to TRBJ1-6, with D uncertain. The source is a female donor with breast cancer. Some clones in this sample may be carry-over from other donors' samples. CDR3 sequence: CATSRDLGFSPLHF. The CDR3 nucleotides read TGTGCCACCAGCAGAGATCTGGGATTCTCACCCCTCCACTTT. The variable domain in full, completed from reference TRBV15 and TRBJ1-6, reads DAMVIQNPRYQVTQFGKPVTLSCSQTLNHNVMYWYQQKSSQAPKLLFHYYDKDFNNEADTPDNFQSRRPNTSFCFLDIRSPGLGDTAMYLCATSRDLGFSPLHFGNGTRLTVT.